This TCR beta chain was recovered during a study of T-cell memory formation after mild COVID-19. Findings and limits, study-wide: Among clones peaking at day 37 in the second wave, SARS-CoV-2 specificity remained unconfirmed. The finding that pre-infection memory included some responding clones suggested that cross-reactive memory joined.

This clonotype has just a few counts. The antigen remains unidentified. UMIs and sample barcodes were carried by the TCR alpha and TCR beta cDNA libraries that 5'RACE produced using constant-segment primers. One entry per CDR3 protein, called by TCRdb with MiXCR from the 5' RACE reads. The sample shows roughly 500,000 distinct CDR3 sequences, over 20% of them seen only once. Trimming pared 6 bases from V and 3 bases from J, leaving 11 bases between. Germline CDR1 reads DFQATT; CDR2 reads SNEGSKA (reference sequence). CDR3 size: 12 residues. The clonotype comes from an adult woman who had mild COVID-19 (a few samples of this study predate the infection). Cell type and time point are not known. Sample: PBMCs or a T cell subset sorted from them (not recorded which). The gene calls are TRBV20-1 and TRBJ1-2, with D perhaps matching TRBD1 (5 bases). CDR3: CSASGDDYGYTF. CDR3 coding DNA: TGCAGTGCCTCGGGGGACGACTATGGCTACACCTTC.